This T cell receptor (beta chain) is from a study of Graves' ophthalmopathy and Graves' hyperthyroidism. CDR3 length equals 14 residues. Per the germline V gene, CDR1 is SGHTA and CDR2 is FQGNSA. With 2 bases removed from V and 9 bases from J, the gap between germline ends came to 14 bases. For repertoire sequencing, the TCR beta CDR3 regions were amplified from RNA transcripts. Amplification began with first-round RT-PCR using HTBI primers, then second-round multiplex PCR was performed. TCRdb re-called the multiplex PCR reads through MiXCR, storing one row per CDR3 protein. The sample has around 1.1 million distinct CDR3 sequences, around a third seen once; the top ten hold around 10%. Hyperthyroidism patients were newly diagnosed, under 2 months' duration, aged 18 to 65. Exclusion covered patients with other autoimmune diseases or uncontrolled infections (as well as pregnancy or lactation). This clonotype appeared a few times.

This sequence was found in an adult man with Graves' hyperthyroidism. The V call is TRBV7-2, the J call TRBJ1-5; D remains unclear. The sample taken for sequencing was peripheral blood or thyroid tissue (not recorded which). CDR3 DNA sequence: TGTGCCAGCAGCTTAAGGGCAGGTGGTTCGCCCCAGCATTTT. Translation gives CASSLRAGGSPQHF.